The 27 T cell receptor beta chains reported below all come from one sample, sequenced in a study of T cell responses to AZD1222 COVID-19 vaccine. Profiling relied on immunoSEQ multiplex PCR, and the TCRdb table lists in-frame clones only, not all of them. The data hold approximately 140,000 clones, with 93% observed a single time. Here the sequenced sample was peripheral blood, taken on day 0 of AZD1222 vaccination. Receptors were obtained from an adult in good health.

The table lists this clone with a count of one. The V gene is TRBV5-8, the J gene TRBJ1-6, with D maybe TRBD1 (5 bases). The CDR3 is 15 residues long. Trimming stripped 2 bases from V and 5 bases from J, with 11 bases between. Germline-derived CDR1 and CDR2 are SGHTS and YDEGEE. This CDR3 reads CASSFGGANNSPLHF. The CDR3 nucleotides read TGTGCCAGCAGCTTTGGAGGGGCTAATAATTCACCCCTCCACTTT. The full variable domain, in which reference TRBV5-8 and TRBJ1-6 provide the parts outside the CDR3, is EAGVTQSPTHLIKTRGQQATLRCSPISGHTSVYWYQQALGLGLQFLLWYDEGEERNRGNFPPRFSGRQFPNYSSELNVNALELEDSALYLCASSFGGANNSPLHFGNGTRLTVT.

V is TRBV6-1 and J is TRBJ1-1; D is unclear. Germline assignment: CDR1 MNHNS and CDR2 SASEGT. V lost 1 base and J lost 2, with 11 bases in between. This CDR3 contains 15 residues. The CDR3 is CASSEGTIGNTEAFF. CDR3 bases: TGTGCCAGCAGTGAAGGTACAATCGGAAACACTGAAGCTTTCTTT.

As regards this clone: This sample includes further DNA sequences coding for the same CDR3. The V and J genes are TRBV9 and TRBJ1-2, with 11 nucleotides matching TRBD1. This CDR3 is built from 15 residues. Losses at the gene ends were 0 bases for V and 3 bases for J; bases not matched to a gene: 1. Germline CDR1 SGDLS, CDR2 YYNGEE. DNA for the CDR3: TGTGCCAGCAGCGTAGGGACAGGGGGCGACTATGGCTACACCTTC. Residues: CASSVGTGGDYGYTF.

This rearrangement joins TRBV25-1 to TRBJ1-3; tentatively, D is TRBD1 (6 bases). Trimming took 3 bases from V and 8 from J, leaving 26 bases between them. This CDR3 region has 18 residues. Germline V gene data show CDR1 as MGHDK and CDR2 as SYGVNS. CDR3 region: CASSDSRGGARGRYTIYF. CDR3 bases: TGTGCCAGCAGTGATTCAAGGGGGGGGGCACGAGGCCGGTACACCATATATTTT.

The chain joins TRBV11-3 to TRBJ2-1, with 8 bases aligning to TRBD2. With 0 bases clipped from V and 8 bases from J, the junction kept 9 bases outside the gene matches. There are 16 residues in the CDR3. The germline V gene has CDR1 SGHNT and CDR2 YENEEA. The CDR3 loop is CASSLDGSTRGDEQFF. The CDR3 DNA reads TGTGCCAGCAGCTTAGACGGGTCCACGCGGGGGGATGAGCAGTTCTTC.

The sample holds one count of this clone. The J gene is TRBJ2-3, the V gene TRBV6-1; 9 bases are a match to TRBD2. V trimming: 2 bases; J trimming: 3 bases; junction bases outside the gene matches: 6. The CDR3 has 16 amino acids. The V gene's germline CDR1 is MNHNS and CDR2 SASEGT. Here the CDR3 DNA reads TGTGCCAGCAGTGAATTTCTAGCGGGGATGACAGATACGCAGTATTTT. Its protein product is CASSEFLAGMTDTQYF.

This chain uses TRBV7-2 with TRBJ2-7, with 9 bases lining up with TRBD1. J lost 9 bases, V lost 6 bases, and 27 bases had no gene match. Germline V gene lookup returns CDR1 SGHTA and CDR2 FQGNSA. The CDR3 runs 19 residues. The CDR3 DNA reads as TGTGCCAGCAGTCGTATGGCAGTGGCGGACGGGACAGGGCTCCATGGGCAGTACTTC. Its protein is CASSRMAVADGTGLHGQYF.

The genes are TRBV5-4 and TRBJ2-7, with 10 bases that match TRBD2. The length of the CDR3 is 17 residues. Trimming removed 4 bases from V and 2 bases from J; junction bases left unmatched: 12. Germline V lookup: CDR1 SGHNT, CDR2 YYREEE (reference sequence). CDR3 loop: CASSLRGLAKSAYEQYF. In nucleotides, the CDR3 is TGTGCCAGCAGCCTAAGGGGACTAGCGAAATCCGCCTACGAGCAGTACTTC.

The rearrangement uses TRBV7-2 and TRBJ1-2; no firm D call. Looked up from germline, CDR1 is SGHTA and CDR2 is FQGNSA. With 5 bases removed from V and 10 bases from J, the gap between germline ends came to 29 bases. The CDR3 is 17 amino acids. The CDR3, as DNA: TGTGCCAGCAGCCTACAAGGCCAGACCGGTTCGCGCGGAGTCTACACCTTC. It encodes CASSLQGQTGSRGVYTF. The whole variable domain, remainder taken from reference TRBV7-2 and TRBJ1-2, is GAGVSQSPSNKVTEKGKDVELRCDPISGHTALYWYRQSLGQGLEFLIYFQGNSAPDKSGLPSDRFSAERTGGSVSTLTIQRTQQEDSAVYLCASSLQGQTGSRGVYTFGSGTRLTVV.

This chain links TRBV24-1 with TRBJ1-2, with TRBD1 matching over 9 bases. V was pared by 5 bases and J by 6 bases, with 3 bases of the junction left unmatched. The length of the CDR3 is 13 residues. CDR1 and CDR2 (germline): KGHDR, SFDVKD. DNA of the CDR3: TGTGCCACCAGTGCCCGGACAGGGGATGGCTACACCTTC. This translates into CATSARTGDGYTF.

This chain joins TRBV11-2 and TRBJ2-3; 10 nucleotides line up with TRBD1. After removal of 3 bases from V and 3 bases from J, the junction contained 6 bases not matched to a gene. The CDR3 sequence is 16 residues long. Germline values: CDR1 SGHAT, CDR2 FQNNGV. CDR3 sequence reads: CASSFLMGQGTDTQYF. DNA for the CDR3: TGTGCCAGCAGCTTTTTAATGGGACAGGGGACAGATACGCAGTATTTT.

This chain connects TRBV30 to TRBJ2-3, with 7 bases lining up with TRBD2. The V segment lost 3 bases and the J segment 6 bases; nucleotides outside the gene matches: 9. The CDR3 length is 14 residues. Per germline, CDR1 GTSNPN and CDR2 SVGIG (reference sequence). CDR3 region: CAWRPSGQRDTQYF. DNA for the CDR3: TGTGCCTGGAGGCCTAGCGGCCAACGGGATACGCAGTATTTT. Full variable domain (missing parts from reference TRBV30 and TRBJ2-3): SQTIHQWPATLVQPVGSPLSLECTVEGTSNPNLYWYRQAAGRGLQLLFYSVGIGQISSEVPQNLSASRPQDRQFILSSKKLLLSDSGFYLCAWRPSGQRDTQYFGPGTRLTVL.

This clone was seen a single time. This rearrangement joins TRBV7-2 to TRBJ1-5; TRBD1 agrees at 8 bases. With V trimmed by 5 bases and J by 4 bases, 16 bases remained unmatched. The CDR3 extends over 18 amino acids. Germline CDR1 reads SGHTA; CDR2 reads FQGNSA. CDR3 residues: CASSPGTGQAYSNQPQHF. The CDR3 coding sequence is TGTGCCAGCAGCCCCGGGACAGGCCAAGCTTATTCGAATCAGCCCCAGCATTTT.

The rearrangement joins TRBV6-5 to TRBJ2-3, with 10 bases lining up with TRBD2. CDR1 is MNHEY and CDR2 is SVGAGI in the germline V gene. The CDR3 runs to 16 residues. Trimming cost V 4 bases and J 4 bases; bases outside gene matches: 8. As DNA, the CDR3 is TGTGCCAGCAGTTCCAGGCCTAGCGGGAGCTCAGATACGCAGTATTTT. It encodes CASSSRPSGSSDTQYF.

This clone was counted once. The chain couples TRBV6-6 to TRBJ2-1, with TRBD2 matching 8 bases. With V trimmed by 4 bases and J by 8 bases, 7 bases remained unmatched. This CDR3 comprises 14 residues. The germline V gene has CDR1 MNHNY and CDR2 SVGAGI (reference sequence). CDR3 amino acids: CASSSGLAKDEQFF. CDR3 coding DNA: TGTGCCAGCAGTTCTGGACTAGCAAAGGATGAGCAGTTCTTC.

The chain is built from TRBV10-3 and TRBJ2-3; TRBD2 matches at 13 bases. Germline values: CDR1 ENHRY, CDR2 SYGVKD. The CDR3 is 15 residues long. Trimming at V came to 10 bases and at J to 4 bases, leaving 8 bases not matched to a gene. CDR3: CATSQLAGGSDTQYF. In nucleotides, the CDR3 is TGTGCCACCTCGCAACTAGCGGGGGGGTCAGATACGCAGTATTTT.

This sequence joins TRBV4-1 and TRBJ2-1; 10 bases fit TRBD1. Germline V lookup: CDR1 MGHRA, CDR2 YSYEKL. This CDR3 has 18 amino acids. V gave up 1 base and J gave up 0 bases; unmatched junction bases: 6. The CDR3: CASSQGQGALSSYNEQFF. The CDR3 nucleotides read TGCGCCAGCAGCCAAGGACAGGGGGCCTTGAGCTCCTACAATGAGCAGTTCTTC.

The genes are TRBV29-1 and TRBJ2-7; D is uncertain. The V and J ends lost 3 bases and 9 bases respectively, with 3 bases between them. CDR3 length equals 8 residues. The germline CDR1 and CDR2 sequences are SQVTM and ANQGSEA. The CDR3: CSVDGQYF. CDR3 DNA: TGCAGCGTTGATGGGCAGTACTTC.

J is TRBJ1-5 and V is TRBV5-3, with D tentatively TRBD1 (6 bases). TRBV5-3 is an ORF, and what it does is uncertain. CDR3 length equals 14 residues. V shed 1 base and J shed 4 bases, with 9 bases lying between them. In nucleotides, the CDR3 is TGTGCCAGAAGCTTGAGGCAGGGGAATCAGCCCCAGCATTTT. Amino acids: CARSLRQGNQPQHF.

The chain recombines TRBV6-2 or TRBV6-3 with TRBJ2-7, with TRBD2 identical over 10 bases. V was pared by 2 bases and J by 5 bases, with 3 bases of the junction left unmatched. Germline V gene lookup returns CDR1 MNHEY and CDR2 SVGEGT. CDR3 length equals 14 residues. This CDR3 reads CASSYPSGGNEQYF. The CDR3 coding sequence is TGTGCCAGCAGTTACCCTAGCGGGGGAAACGAGCAGTACTTC.

The CDR3 here is CASSSRTGLEDTEAFF. The CDR3 nucleotides are TGTGCCAGCAGCTCCAGGACAGGCTTGGAGGACACTGAAGCTTTCTTT. This chain connects TRBV7-9 to TRBJ1-1; the match to TRBD1 covers 7 bases. The V and J ends lost 4 bases and 3 bases, in that order; junction bases with no gene match: 11. Germline loops: CDR1 SEHNR, CDR2 FQNEAQ (reference sequence). This CDR3 region has 16 residues.

The CDR3 here is CAWSVTGVGYTF. For the CDR3, the DNA is TGTGCCTGGAGTGTGACAGGGGTTGGCTACACCTTC. V gene TRBV30 combines with J gene TRBJ1-2; TRBD1 matches 8 bases. CDR1 is GTSNPN and CDR2 is SVGIG in the germline V gene (reference sequence). Unmatched junction bases numbered 1, after V lost 0 bases and J lost 7 bases. CDR3 length: 12 amino acids. The whole variable domain, filled in from reference TRBV30 and TRBJ1-2, reads SQTIHQWPATLVQPVGSPLSLECTVEGTSNPNLYWYRQAAGRGLQLLFYSVGIGQISSEVPQNLSASRPQDRQFILSSKKLLLSDSGFYLCAWSVTGVGYTFGSGTRLTVV.

This chain links TRBV10-2 with TRBJ1-2; D unresolved. Germline V gene data show CDR1 as WSHSY and CDR2 as SAAADI. Trimming shortened V by 3 bases and J by 2 bases, and 7 bases separated the two germline ends. The CDR3 is 13 residues long. The CDR3 sequence is CASSEGSNYGYTF. The CDR3 DNA reads TGCGCCAGCAGTGAAGGGTCGAACTATGGCTACACCTTC.

In this sample, this clone turned up a few times. The V call is TRBV18, the J call TRBJ1-5, with TRBD1 matching 7 bases. The germline CDR1 and CDR2 sequences are KGHSH and LQKENI. This CDR3 is 14 amino acids long. Trimming cost V 6 bases and J 1 base; bases outside gene matches: 3. The CDR3 is CASSVDRSNQPQHF. The DNA for the CDR3 is TGTGCCAGCTCGGTGGACAGGAGCAATCAGCCCCAGCATTTT.

This chain joins TRBV7-9 and TRBJ2-5, with 8 bases matching TRBD2. The CDR3 contains 14 residues. Germline assignment: CDR1 SEHNR and CDR2 FQNEAQ (reference sequence). Trimming took 4 bases from V and 5 from J; bases not matched to a gene: 6. CDR3 nucleotides: TGTGCCAGCAGCTCGGGGGGGCAGTGGGAGACCCAGTACTTC. This gives the protein CASSSGGQWETQYF.

The genes are TRBV27 and TRBJ2-3; maybe TRBD1 (6 bases). This CDR3 has 16 residues. V was pared by 4 bases and J by 3 bases, with 17 bases between. The germline gives CDR1 MNHEY, CDR2 SMNVEV (reference sequence). CDR3 loop: CASSYHPQGGTDTQYF. The CDR3 DNA reads as TGTGCCAGCAGTTACCATCCACAGGGCGGAACAGATACGCAGTATTTT.

This clone appeared a single time. V usage is TRBV6-6 and J usage is TRBJ1-5; 11 bases align to TRBD1. The CDR3 loop spans 18 amino acids. CDR1 MNHNY and CDR2 SVGAGI come from the germline V gene (reference sequence). The junction had 13 bases not matched to a gene; V was cut back by 5 bases and J by 4 bases. For the CDR3, the DNA is TGTGCCAGCAGTCCGAACCGTGGACAGGGGGCAGTTAATCAGCCCCAGCATTTT. This translates into CASSPNRGQGAVNQPQHF.